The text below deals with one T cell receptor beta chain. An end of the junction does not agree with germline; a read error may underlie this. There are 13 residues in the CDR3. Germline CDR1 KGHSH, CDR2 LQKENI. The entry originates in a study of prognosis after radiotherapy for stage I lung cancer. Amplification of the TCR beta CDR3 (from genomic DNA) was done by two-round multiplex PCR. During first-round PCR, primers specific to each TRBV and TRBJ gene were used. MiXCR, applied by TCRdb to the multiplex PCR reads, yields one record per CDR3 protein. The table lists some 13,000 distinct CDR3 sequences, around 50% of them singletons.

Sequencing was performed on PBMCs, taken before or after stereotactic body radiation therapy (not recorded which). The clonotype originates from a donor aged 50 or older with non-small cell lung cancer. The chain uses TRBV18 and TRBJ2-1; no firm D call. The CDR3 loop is CASSSSNPLIGIF. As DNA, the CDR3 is TGTGCCAGCTCATCATCAAACCCATTAATAGGGATCTTC.